This entry concerns a single TCR beta chain. V shed 1 base and J shed 6 bases, with 7 bases lying between them. Germline CDR1 SGHAT, CDR2 FQDESV (reference sequence). This CDR3 comprises 13 residues. Clones were read by immunoSEQ multiplex PCR, and TCRdb kept only the in-frame ones, dropping some. The sample contains some 42,000 clones, approximately 92% of which appear only once. The sample is drawn from a study of blood T cell repertoires in COVID-19. Sequenced material: peripheral blood. The sequence derives from a man aged 25 to 40 with active or convalescent COVID-19. The chain uses TRBV11-1 and TRBJ1-5, with D uncertain. CDR3 nucleotides: TGTGCCAGCAGCTTAGGTCGAGGTCAGCCCCAGCATTTT. As protein: CASSLGRGQPQHF.